The present entry profiles one T cell receptor (beta chain) with its context. In terms of age and location, participants ranged from roughly 18 to 100 years and lived in about two dozen US areas. This entry comes from a study of blood T cell repertoires in COVID-19. Repertoires were generated with immunoSEQ multiplex PCR, while TCRdb's copy carries only in-frame clones and drops some. The sample yields 450,000 to 500,000 clones, about 90% seen once. The CDR3 spans 13 residues. In germline, CDR1 is SNHLY, CDR2 FYNNEI. V lost 7 bases and J lost 5; bases outside the gene matches: 7. The chain carries TRBV2 and TRBJ2-5; 7 bases are shared with TRBD2. Sequenced input: PBMCs or T cells enriched from blood (not recorded which). The sequence derives from a woman aged 18-29 years who had recovered from COVID-19. CDR3 protein: CASKKRGDETQYF. The DNA for the CDR3 is TGTGCCAGCAAAAAACGGGGGGATGAGACCCAGTACTTC.